Listed here are 30 T cell receptor beta chains from one sample, sequenced in a study of T cell clones after liver transplantation. The data were produced by immunoSEQ multiplex PCR, yet TCRdb's version contains in-frame clones alone and is incomplete. The data show 40,000 to 55,000 clones, around 83% seen once. Sequencing used CD4+ T cells from blood, obtained 24 months after liver transplant. The receptors derive from a human patient who received a liver transplant. T cells may partly derive from the graft donor.

Written as DNA, the CDR3 is TGTGCCAGCAGTTCGACAGGGGCAGTGGCTGGCTACACCTTC. This translates into CASSSTGAVAGYTF. The chain couples TRBV6-1 to TRBJ1-2, with 8 bases lining up with TRBD1. The germline V gene encodes CDR1 MNHNS and CDR2 SASEGT. The CDR3 is 14 residues long. V lost 5 bases, J lost 7 bases, and 9 bases stayed unmatched.

The CDR3 coding sequence is TGTGCCAGCAGCCGTAGCCAGGGGCGGGAGACCCAGTACTTC. This encodes CASSRSQGRETQYF. The chain combines TRBV11-3 with TRBJ2-5, with a weak D call TRBD1 (6 bases). Deletions cut 5 bases from V and 5 bases from J, with 15 bases between. CDR1 SGHNT and CDR2 YENEEA come from the germline V gene. This CDR3 comprises 14 residues.

This rearrangement joins TRBV29-1 to TRBJ1-2, with D perhaps matching TRBD1 (5 bases). The germline CDR1 and CDR2 sequences are SQVTM and ANQGSEA. The CDR3 loop spans 12 amino acids. Trimming removed 4 bases from V and 3 bases from J, with 9 bases in between. CDR3 in amino acids: CSVGRGHYGYTF. The CDR3 region has the DNA TGCAGCGTTGGAAGGGGCCACTATGGCTACACCTTC.

J is TRBJ2-3 and V is TRBV7-9; D ambiguous. CDR3 length: 14 residues. CDR1 SEHNR and CDR2 FQNEAQ come from the germline V gene (reference sequence). Trimming took 1 base from V and 2 from J, leaving 7 bases between them. CDR3 loop: CASSLVDPTDTQYF. DNA for the CDR3: TGTGCCAGCAGCTTAGTGGATCCCACAGATACGCAGTATTTT.

The chain employs TRBV5-1 and TRBJ1-3, with 7 bases lining up with TRBD1. Unmatched junction bases numbered 6, after V lost 4 bases and J lost 2 bases. This CDR3 comprises 15 residues. Germline V lookup: CDR1 SGHRS, CDR2 YFSETQ. This CDR3 is CASSEQGRAGNTIYF. CDR3 coding DNA: TGCGCCAGCAGCGAACAGGGGAGGGCTGGAAACACCATATATTTT.

The V call is TRBV10-2, the J call TRBJ1-5, with D possibly TRBD1 on 6 matching bases. Looked up from germline, CDR1 is WSHSY and CDR2 is SAAADI. Trimming removed 8 bases from V and 4 bases from J, with 18 bases in between. The CDR3 runs 15 residues. CDR3 DNA: TGCGCCAGCGGGGCTACAGGGAAGTCAAATCAGCCCCAGCATTTT. Protein product: CASGATGKSNQPQHF.

The chain carries TRBV7-3 and TRBJ2-1, with D possibly being TRBD1 (6 bases). This CDR3 comprises 16 residues. Between the trimmed V and J ends, which lost 4 bases and 7 bases, there was a span of 20 bases. Looked up from germline, CDR1 is SGHTA and CDR2 is FQGTGA. The CDR3 nucleotides are TGTGCCAGCAGCTCCTTCGGGACACCTCTCGGGAATGAGCAGTTCTTC. Protein sequence: CASSSFGTPLGNEQFF.

V usage is TRBV18 and J usage is TRBJ2-7; D call uncertain. This CDR3 is built from 14 residues. CDR1 is KGHSH and CDR2 is LQKENI in the germline V gene. The V and J ends lost 0 bases and 2 bases respectively, with 8 bases between them. The CDR3: CASSPPTKAYEQYF. The CDR3 nucleotides read TGTGCCAGCTCACCACCAACGAAAGCCTACGAGCAGTACTTC.

The V and J genes are TRBV27 and TRBJ2-7; a possible D gene is TRBD2 (5 bases). Germline values: CDR1 MNHEY, CDR2 SMNVEV (reference sequence). The CDR3 loop spans 16 amino acids. V shed 7 bases and J shed 0 bases, with 19 bases lying between them. The DNA of the CDR3 is TGTGCCAGCAAACTTACCGGGAACTTACCCTCCTACGAGCAGTACTTC. Encoded protein: CASKLTGNLPSYEQYF.

This chain joins TRBV6-6 and TRBJ1-6, with D possibly matching TRBD1 (6 bases). Germline lookup yields CDR1 MNHNY and CDR2 SVGAGI (reference sequence). The CDR3 contains 11 residues. V was shortened by 6 bases and J by 14 bases, with 11 bases between the two germline ends. The CDR3 protein is CASSAQGSLHF. DNA for the CDR3: TGTGCCAGCAGCGCTCAGGGGTCCCTCCACTTT.

The chain has TRBV16 and TRBJ1-1; 7 bases line up with TRBD1. Germline V gene sequence: CDR1 KGHSY, CDR2 FQNENV. This CDR3 is 15 amino acids long. V lost 5 bases and J lost 1; bases outside the gene matches: 7. The CDR3 sequence: CASSGKGASNTEAFF. CDR3 coding DNA: TGTGCCAGCAGCGGAAAGGGGGCCTCGAACACTGAAGCTTTCTTT.

This rearrangement joins TRBV9 to TRBJ2-1; the match to TRBD2 covers 10 bases. With V trimmed by 1 base and J by 8 bases, 15 bases remained unmatched. The germline CDR1 and CDR2 sequences are SGDLS and YYNGEE. The CDR3 runs 18 residues. In DNA, the CDR3 is TGTGCCAGCAGCGTAACTAGCGGGGATGGGCTAGGCTGGGATGAGCAGTTCTTC. Its translation is CASSVTSGDGLGWDEQFF.

This clone was picked up one time. The chain links TRBV19 to TRBJ1-3; D not resolved. From germline, CDR1 is LNHDA and CDR2 SQIVND (reference sequence). Trimming stripped 3 bases from V and 0 bases from J, with 15 bases between. The CDR3 length is 17 residues. The CDR3 is CASSIMEAGISGNTIYF. CDR3 DNA: TGTGCCAGTAGTATCATGGAAGCAGGTATCTCTGGAAACACCATATATTTT.

This rearrangement joins TRBV28 to TRBJ2-1, with a possible D match to TRBD2 (5 bases). Germline V gives CDR1 MDHEN, CDR2 SYDVKM. The length of the CDR3 is 15 residues. The V gene lost 4 bases and the J gene lost 4 bases, with 14 bases spanning the gap. The CDR3: CASSSQRPPYNEQFF. In DNA, the CDR3 is TGTGCCAGCAGTTCACAGCGGCCCCCGTACAATGAGCAGTTCTTC.

The rearrangement uses TRBV6-5 and TRBJ2-5; possibly TRBD2 for D (5 bases). This CDR3 contains 14 residues. Germline values: CDR1 MNHEY, CDR2 SVGAGI. With 6 bases removed from V and 1 base from J, the gap between germline ends came to 12 bases. The CDR3: CASSYGGAQETQYF. CDR3 coding DNA: TGTGCCAGCAGCTACGGAGGAGCCCAAGAGACCCAGTACTTC.

J is TRBJ1-3 and V is TRBV2; tentative D call: TRBD1 (6 bases). The CDR3 runs 14 residues. The germline CDR1 and CDR2 sequences are SNHLY and FYNNEI. V lost 7 bases and J lost 0, with 10 bases in between. The CDR3 protein is CASKGGPSGNTIYF. The CDR3 DNA follows: TGTGCCAGCAAGGGGGGCCCCTCTGGAAACACCATATATTTT.

The V and J genes are TRBV7-3 and TRBJ1-3; D remains ambiguous. The germline gives CDR1 SGHTA, CDR2 FQGTGA. Trimming stripped 2 bases from V and 1 base from J, with 3 bases between. The CDR3 totals 13 residues. The CDR3 nucleotides read TGTGCCAGCAGCTTAGGGTCTGGAAACACCATATATTTT. This sequence encodes CASSLGSGNTIYF.

The chain links TRBV19 to TRBJ2-7; D may be TRBD1 or TRBD2 (5 bases each). Deletions cut 3 bases from V and 5 bases from J, with 17 bases between. The CDR3 length is 15 residues. Germline V gene sequence: CDR1 LNHDA, CDR2 SQIVND (reference sequence). CDR3 loop: CASSIWAGSSHEQYF. The CDR3 nucleotides are TGTGCCAGTAGTATCTGGGCAGGGAGTAGCCACGAGCAGTACTTC.

The chain carries TRBV27 and TRBJ2-2; D gene ambiguous. Trimming stripped 5 bases from V and 7 bases from J, with 8 bases between. Germline CDR1 MNHEY, CDR2 SMNVEV (reference sequence). The CDR3 has 12 amino acids. The CDR3 nucleotides are TGTGCCAGCAGTCCCTTATTCGGGGAGCTGTTTTTT. This gives the protein CASSPLFGELFF.

V and J are TRBV2 and TRBJ2-7; possible D gene TRBD1, 6 bases. From germline, CDR1 is SNHLY and CDR2 FYNNEI. This CDR3 has 13 residues. V was trimmed by 5 bases and J by 3 bases, leaving 11 bases between them. CDR3 in amino acids: CASSPGRGYEQYF. In nucleotides, the CDR3 is TGTGCCAGCAGTCCTGGCAGGGGCTACGAGCAGTACTTC. The entire variable domain, with the rest obtained from reference TRBV2 and TRBJ2-7, is as follows: EPEVTQTPSHQVTQMGQEVILRCVPISNHLYFYWYRQILGQKVEFLVSFYNNEISEKSEIFDDQFSVERPDGSNFTLKIRSTKLEDSAMYFCASSPGRGYEQYFGPGTRLTVT.

The rearrangement uses TRBV5-6 and TRBJ1-2, with D possibly TRBD1 on 5 matching bases. The germline CDR1 and CDR2 sequences are SGHDT and YYEEEE. Trimming stripped 4 bases from V and 6 bases from J, with 22 bases between. This CDR3 spans 16 amino acids. The CDR3 sequence: CASSPALTTVSHGYTF. The CDR3 DNA reads as TGTGCCAGCAGCCCCGCCTTAACGACAGTTTCCCATGGCTACACCTTC.

J is TRBJ1-1 and V is TRBV7-2; the D gene is possibly TRBD1 (5 bases). The CDR3 length is 13 residues. Germline lookup yields CDR1 SGHTA and CDR2 FQGNSA. V was shortened by 5 bases and J by 1 base, with 8 bases between the two germline ends. The CDR3 DNA reads TGTGCCAGCAGCCGCGGGGGGAACACTGAAGCTTTCTTT. It specifies CASSRGGNTEAFF.

The rearrangement links TRBV7-2 to TRBJ1-2, with a tentative D call TRBD1 (5 bases). The germline CDR1 and CDR2 sequences are SGHTA and FQGNSA. The CDR3 runs 14 residues. V was pared by 2 bases and J by 7 bases, with 14 bases between. CDR3 nucleotides: TGTGCCAGCAGCTTATCGCGGCAGGGTAGTGGCTACACCTTC. Translation: CASSLSRQGSGYTF.

Written as DNA, the CDR3 is TGTGCCAGCAGCCCTACTAGCGGGGGGGCCTTTGAGTTCTTC. It codes for CASSPTSGGAFEFF. This sequence joins TRBV7-2 and TRBJ2-1; 13 bases match TRBD2. With V trimmed by 5 bases and J by 14 bases, 9 bases remained unmatched. This CDR3 spans 14 amino acids. CDR1 is SGHTA, CDR2 FQGNSA, per germline.

The chain employs TRBV11-3 and TRBJ2-7; either TRBD1 or TRBD2 may fit D (5 bases each). Germline CDR1 reads SGHNT; CDR2 reads YENEEA. V was trimmed by 5 bases and J by 5 bases, leaving 16 bases between them. The CDR3 totals 14 residues. The CDR3 protein is CASSLRDGAHEQYF. The CDR3 DNA is TGTGCCAGCAGCCTCCGGGACGGGGCTCACGAGCAGTACTTC.

The J gene is TRBJ2-5, the V gene TRBV6-1; TRBD1 matches at 7 bases. The CDR3 has 14 residues. V was clipped by 3 bases and J by 3 bases; unmatched bases: 4. In germline, CDR1 is MNHNS, CDR2 SASEGT. The CDR3 here is CASSDADREETQYF. CDR3 nucleotides: TGTGCCAGCAGTGATGCTGACAGGGAAGAGACCCAGTACTTC.

This sequence joins TRBV12-5 and TRBJ1-2, with 10 nucleotides matching TRBD1. Germline V gene lookup returns CDR1 LGHNT and CDR2 FRNRAP. V dropped 1 base and J dropped 4; count of bases not matched to a gene: 12. There are 18 residues in the CDR3. CDR3 amino acids: CASGLARQGAVIGYGYTF. CDR3 sequence (DNA): TGTGCTAGTGGTTTGGCCAGACAGGGGGCGGTGATAGGCTATGGCTACACCTTC.

The chain joins TRBV30 to TRBJ2-5; D ambiguous. The germline V gene encodes CDR1 GTSNPN and CDR2 SVGIG (reference sequence). CDR3 size: 15 residues. Trimming took off 2 bases at V and 5 bases at J, with 18 bases between the two ends. The CDR3 DNA reads TGTGCCTGGAGTACCCCGACGGGTGTCGCTGAGACCCAGTACTTC. Translating it yields CAWSTPTGVAETQYF.

In its sample, this clone was seen once. The V and J genes are TRBV4-2 and TRBJ2-2; unclear D gene. V was cut by 0 bases and J by 1 base, with 15 bases left in between. This CDR3 contains 18 residues. CDR1 LGHNA and CDR2 YNFKEQ come from the germline V gene. For the CDR3, the DNA is TGTGCCAGCAGCCAAGATATACACGGAACGAGGAACACCGGGGAGCTGTTTTTT. Encoded protein: CASSQDIHGTRNTGELFF.

This rearrangement joins TRBV19 to TRBJ2-6; possible D gene TRBD2, 5 bases. Trimming took 6 bases from V and 0 from J, leaving 15 bases between them. Germline-derived CDR1 and CDR2 are LNHDA and SQIVND (reference sequence). The CDR3 is 17 residues long. The CDR3 DNA follows: TGTGCCAGTAGGCGCCCGGGGAATCCCTCTGGGGCCAACGTCCTGACTTTC. This gives the protein CASRRPGNPSGANVLTF. The full variable domain, its missing parts supplied by reference TRBV19 and TRBJ2-6, is DGGITQSPKYLFRKEGQNVTLSCEQNLNHDAMYWYRQDPGQGLRLIYYSQIVNDFQKGDIAEGYSVSREKKESFPLTVTSAQKNPTAFYLCASRRPGNPSGANVLTFGAGSRLTVL.